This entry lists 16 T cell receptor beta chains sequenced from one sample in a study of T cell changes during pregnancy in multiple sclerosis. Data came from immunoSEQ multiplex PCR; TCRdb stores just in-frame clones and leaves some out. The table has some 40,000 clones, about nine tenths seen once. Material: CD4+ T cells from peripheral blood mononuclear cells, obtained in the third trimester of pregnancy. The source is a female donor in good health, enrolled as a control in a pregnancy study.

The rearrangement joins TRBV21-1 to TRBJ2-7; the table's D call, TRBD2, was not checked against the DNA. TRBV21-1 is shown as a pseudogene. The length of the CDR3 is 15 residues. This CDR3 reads CASSKLAGKYYEQYF. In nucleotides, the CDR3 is TGTGCCAGCAGCAAACTAGCGGGGAAGTACTACGAGCAGTACTTC.

The chain's CDR3 is CASSLRTGRDRSYEQYF. For the CDR3, the DNA is TGTGCCAGCAGCTTAAGGACCGGGCGGGACAGATCCTACGAGCAGTACTTC. The rearrangement joins TRBV7-9 to TRBJ2-7; a weak D match, TRBD1 (7 bases). CDR1 is SEHNR and CDR2 is FQNEAQ in the germline V gene (reference sequence). V was trimmed by 2 bases and J by 1 base, leaving 18 bases between them. There are 17 residues in the CDR3.

In nucleotides, the CDR3 is TGTGCCAGCAGTGAATACAGCGGCTTCTACGAGCAGTACTTC. This encodes CASSEYSGFYEQYF. V usage is TRBV6-1 and J usage is TRBJ2-7; possibly TRBD2 for D (5 bases). Germline values: CDR1 MNHNS, CDR2 SASEGT. The CDR3 runs 14 residues. The germline V and J ends were trimmed by 2 bases and 3 bases, with 11 bases remaining between them.

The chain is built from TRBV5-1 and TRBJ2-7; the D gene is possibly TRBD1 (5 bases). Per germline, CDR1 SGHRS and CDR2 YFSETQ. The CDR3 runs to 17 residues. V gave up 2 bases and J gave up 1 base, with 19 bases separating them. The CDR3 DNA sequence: TGCGCCAGCAGCTTTAAACAGGCCGGGTACTCGTCCTACGAGCAGTACTTC. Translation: CASSFKQAGYSSYEQYF.

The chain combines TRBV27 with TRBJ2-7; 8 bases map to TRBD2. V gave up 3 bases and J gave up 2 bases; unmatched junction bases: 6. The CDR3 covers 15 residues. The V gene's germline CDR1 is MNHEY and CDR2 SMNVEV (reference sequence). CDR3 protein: CASSLGTSGTYEQYF. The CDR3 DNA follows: TGTGCCAGCAGTTTGGGAACTAGCGGAACCTACGAGCAGTACTTC.

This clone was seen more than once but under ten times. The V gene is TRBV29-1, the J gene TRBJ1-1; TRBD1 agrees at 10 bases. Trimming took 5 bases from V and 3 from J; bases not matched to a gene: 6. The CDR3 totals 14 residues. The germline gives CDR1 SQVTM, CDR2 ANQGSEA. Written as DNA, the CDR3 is TGCAGCGTTAGGACAGGGGGGTTGGACACTGAAGCTTTCTTT. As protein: CSVRTGGLDTEAFF.

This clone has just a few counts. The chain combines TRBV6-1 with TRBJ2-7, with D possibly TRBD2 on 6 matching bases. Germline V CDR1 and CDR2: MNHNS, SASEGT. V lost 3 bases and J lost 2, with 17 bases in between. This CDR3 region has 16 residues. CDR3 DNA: TGTGCCAGCAGTGAGGGGTTCGGGGGAGGCACCTACGAGCAGTACTTC. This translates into CASSEGFGGGTYEQYF.

As DNA, the CDR3 is TGTGCCAGCAGCTCCCCCGGGACAGGGATCTACGAGCAGTACTTC. The encoded protein is CASSSPGTGIYEQYF. The chain carries TRBV11-3 and TRBJ2-7, with TRBD1 matching 9 bases. CDR1 is SGHNT, CDR2 YENEEA, per germline. V lost 4 bases, J lost 3 bases, and 7 bases stayed unmatched. The CDR3 is 15 residues long.

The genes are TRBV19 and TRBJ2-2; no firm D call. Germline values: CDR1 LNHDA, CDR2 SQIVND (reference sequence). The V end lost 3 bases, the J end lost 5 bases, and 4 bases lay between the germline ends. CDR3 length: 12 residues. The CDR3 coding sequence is TGTGCCAGTAGTATCTCGACCGGGGAGCTGTTTTTT. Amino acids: CASSISTGELFF. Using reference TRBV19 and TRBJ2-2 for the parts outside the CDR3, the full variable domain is DGGITQSPKYLFRKEGQNVTLSCEQNLNHDAMYWYRQDPGQGLRLIYYSQIVNDFQKGDIAEGYSVSREKKESFPLTVTSAQKNPTAFYLCASSISTGELFFGEGSRLTVL.

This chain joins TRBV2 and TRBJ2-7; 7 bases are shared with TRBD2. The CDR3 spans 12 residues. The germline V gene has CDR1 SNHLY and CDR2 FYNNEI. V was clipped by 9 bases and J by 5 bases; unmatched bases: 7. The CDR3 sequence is CASWREYDEQYF. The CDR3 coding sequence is TGTGCCAGTTGGCGGGAGTACGACGAGCAGTACTTC.

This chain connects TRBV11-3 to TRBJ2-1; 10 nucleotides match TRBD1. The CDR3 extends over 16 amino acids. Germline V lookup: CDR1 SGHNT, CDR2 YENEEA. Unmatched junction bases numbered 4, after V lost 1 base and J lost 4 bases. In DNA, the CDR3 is TGTGCCAGCAGCTTAGGTGGGGGACAGGGGTACAATGAGCAGTTCTTC. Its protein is CASSLGGGQGYNEQFF.

CDR3 amino acids: CAISESEVRGGQPQHF. DNA of the CDR3: TGTGCCATCAGTGAGTCTGAGGTCCGGGGAGGTCAGCCCCAGCATTTT. V gene TRBV10-3 combines with J gene TRBJ1-5; D unclear. With 0 bases removed from V and 6 bases from J, the gap between germline ends came to 15 bases. Germline values: CDR1 ENHRY, CDR2 SYGVKD. CDR3 size: 16 residues.

The CDR3 nucleotides are TGTGCCACCAGCAGTTCAGCAGGGGTGAAGGGTGGCTACACCTTC. It yields the protein CATSSSAGVKGGYTF. The chain couples TRBV15 to TRBJ1-2; a possible D gene is TRBD1 (6 bases). This CDR3 is 15 amino acids long. Between the trimmed V and J ends, which lost 3 bases and 7 bases, there was a span of 18 bases. The V gene's germline CDR1 is LNHNV and CDR2 YYDKDF (reference sequence). Filled out from reference TRBV15 and TRBJ1-2, the complete variable domain reads DAMVIQNPRYQVTQFGKPVTLSCSQTLNHNVMYWYQQKSSQAPKLLFHYYDKDFNNEADTPDNFQSRRPNTSFCFLDIRSPGLGDTAMYLCATSSSAGVKGGYTFGSGTRLTVV.

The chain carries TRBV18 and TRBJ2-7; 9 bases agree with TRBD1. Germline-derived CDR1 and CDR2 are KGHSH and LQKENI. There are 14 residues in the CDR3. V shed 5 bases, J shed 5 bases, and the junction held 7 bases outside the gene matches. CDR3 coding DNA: TGTGCCAGCTCAACACAGGGGGCATTGAACGAGCAGTACTTC. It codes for CASSTQGALNEQYF.

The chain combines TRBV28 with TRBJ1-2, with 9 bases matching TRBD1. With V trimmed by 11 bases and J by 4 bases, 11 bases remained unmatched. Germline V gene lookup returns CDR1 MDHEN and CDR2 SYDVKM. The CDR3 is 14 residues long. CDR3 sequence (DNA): TGTGCCGGCTCCGGGACAGGGATGGCCTATGGCTACACCTTC. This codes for CAGSGTGMAYGYTF.

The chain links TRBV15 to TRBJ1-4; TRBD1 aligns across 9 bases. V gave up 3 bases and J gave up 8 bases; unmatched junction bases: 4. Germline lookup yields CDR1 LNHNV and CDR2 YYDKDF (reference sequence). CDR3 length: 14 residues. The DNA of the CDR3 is TGTGCCACCAGCAGGGACAGGGGTGAAGAAAAACTGTTTTTT. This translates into CATSRDRGEEKLFF.